This T cell receptor beta chain was recovered during a study of T cell responses to AZD1222 COVID-19 vaccine. Whole-study findings and limits: Just a handful of AZD1222 recipients were seropositive at baseline. CD4 TCRs associated with vaccination spanned spike, dominating at 160-218 and 743-854. Females outnumbered males among donors, who were mostly white British; clonal diversity was possibly underestimated. Sampling captured repertoires only after the peak T cell response.

The repertoire was sequenced with immunoSEQ multiplex PCR; TCRdb's copy has only in-frame clones and lacks some. The table shows roughly 100,000 clones, with around 90% occurring only once. V was pared by 3 bases and J by 0 bases, with 11 bases between. The germline V gene has CDR1 LNHDA and CDR2 SQIVND (reference sequence). There are 15 residues in the CDR3. With regard to this clone: Its cognate antigen is unknown.

The V gene is TRBV19, the J gene TRBJ1-1, with a weak D call TRBD1 (5 bases). Source: peripheral blood, taken on day 0 of AZD1222 vaccination. The TCR originated in an adult in good health. Written as DNA, the CDR3 is TGTGCCAGTAGTATTCAGGGTATAATGAACACTGAAGCTTTCTTT. It codes for CASSIQGIMNTEAFF.